A single sample is the source of the 14 T cell receptor beta chains below, sequenced in a study of T-cell memory formation after mild COVID-19. Via MiXCR, TCRdb re-called the 5' RACE reads, giving one row per CDR3 protein. This table holds roughly 250,000 distinct CDR3 sequences, about 15% found once. The sample taken for sequencing was PBMCs or a T cell subset sorted from them (not recorded which). All receptors derive from a man aged 18 to 30 who had mild COVID-19 (a few samples of this study predate the infection). Cell type and time point are not known.

This clonotype was detected ten times or more. This chain connects TRBV7-2 to TRBJ1-3; D is possibly TRBD1 (5 bases). The CDR3 sequence is 15 residues long. Trimming cost V 5 bases and J 5 bases, with 16 bases left between them. Germline V gives CDR1 SGHTA, CDR2 FQGNSA. CDR3 bases: TGTGCCAGCAGCGAGGGGCGGGCTAAGAGAAACACCATATATTTT. Its protein product is CASSEGRAKRNTIYF.

V is TRBV6-4 and J is TRBJ2-3; TRBD2 aligns across 12 bases. CDR3 length equals 15 residues. V was clipped by 4 bases and J by 4 bases; unmatched bases: 3. Germline V lookup: CDR1 MRHNA, CDR2 SNTAGT. CDR3 protein: CASSATSGGSDTQYF. In DNA, the CDR3 is TGTGCCAGCAGTGCGACTAGCGGGGGATCAGATACGCAGTATTTT.

This clonotype was recorded a few times. The chain is built from TRBV6-2 or TRBV6-3 and TRBJ2-1, with D perhaps TRBD1 (5 bases). This CDR3 has 14 residues. Germline loops: CDR1 MNHEY, CDR2 SVGEGT. V was pared by 1 base and J by 9 bases, with 13 bases between. The CDR3 DNA is TGTGCCAGCAGTTACTTTAGGGGCTCCCCTGAGCAGTTCTTC. It codes for CASSYFRGSPEQFF.

This clonotype was seen only a few times. The chain carries TRBV2 and TRBJ1-4, with TRBD1 as a possible D gene (5 bases). With 7 bases removed from V and 8 bases from J, the gap between germline ends came to 20 bases. The CDR3 runs to 15 residues. Germline CDR1 and CDR2: SNHLY and FYNNEI. The CDR3 reads CASKGRETWDEKLFF. In DNA, the CDR3 is TGTGCCAGCAAGGGCAGGGAAACATGGGACGAAAAACTGTTTTTT.

This clonotype occurred a few times. The J gene is TRBJ2-5, the V gene TRBV6-2 or TRBV6-3; no clear D. The CDR3 runs to 13 residues. Trimming cost V 5 bases and J 5 bases, with 12 bases left between them. Per germline, CDR1 MNHEY and CDR2 SVGEGT. CDR3 amino acids: CASSTRTAETQYF. In DNA, the CDR3 is TGTGCCAGCAGTACAAGAACGGCGGAGACCCAGTACTTC.

CDR3 nucleotide sequence: TGTGCCAGCAGTTACGACAGGGGCGGCTACACCTTC. Protein: CASSYDRGGYTF. The chain couples TRBV6-6 to TRBJ1-2; 8 nucleotides agree with TRBD1. CDR1 and CDR2 from the germline V gene are MNHNY and SVGAGI (reference sequence). CDR3 length: 12 residues. The V segment lost 2 bases and the J segment 8 bases; nucleotides outside the gene matches: 1.

This clonotype turned up a few times. The chain combines TRBV7-2 with TRBJ2-5; 10 bases map to TRBD1. Germline V gene lookup returns CDR1 SGHTA and CDR2 FQGNSA. V was pared by 5 bases and J by 4 bases, with 10 bases of the junction left unmatched. This CDR3 contains 16 residues. This chain's CDR3 is CASSTAHGTGVETQYF. Written as DNA, the CDR3 is TGTGCCAGCAGCACCGCGCACGGGACAGGGGTAGAGACCCAGTACTTC.

The rearrangement uses TRBV28 and TRBJ1-2; 8 bases are shared with TRBD1. The V gene's germline CDR1 is MDHEN and CDR2 SYDVKM. This CDR3 has 13 amino acids. Trimming took 6 bases from V and 6 from J; bases not matched to a gene: 6. CDR3 in amino acids: CASRRTGSDGYTF. The CDR3 DNA reads TGTGCCAGCAGACGGACAGGGAGTGATGGCTACACCTTC.

In this sample, this clonotype turned up a few times. The V gene is TRBV21-1, the J gene TRBJ1-4; the table's D call of TRBD1 was not tested on the DNA. TRBV21-1 is assigned pseudogene status. The CDR3 consists of 18 residues. The CDR3 DNA is TGTGCCAGCAGCATCGGACCCATACCCCCGCCAACTAATGAAAAACTGTTTTTT. Protein sequence: CASSIGPIPPPTNEKLFF.

In its sample, this clonotype was seen many times. The CDR3 DNA sequence: TGTGCCAGCAGCTTATACGGGGGAGAGCAGTACTTC. Encoded protein: CASSLYGGEQYF. The chain employs TRBV7-2 and TRBJ2-7, with a possible D match to TRBD2 (6 bases). V was pared by 2 bases and J by 7 bases, with 9 bases between. The CDR3 extends over 12 amino acids. Germline V gene sequence: CDR1 SGHTA, CDR2 FQGNSA.

This clonotype was seen many times. This chain uses TRBV4-1 with TRBJ1-1, with unresolved D. V dropped 1 base and J dropped 1 base, with 13 bases sitting between them. The CDR3 is 16 residues long. Germline lookup yields CDR1 MGHRA and CDR2 YSYEKL. CDR3 protein: CASSQALLLGNTEAFF. The DNA of the CDR3 is TGCGCCAGCAGCCAAGCGTTACTCCTCGGGAACACTGAAGCTTTCTTT.

This clonotype turned up a few times. CDR3 in amino acids: CASSLGLLPETQYF. Written as DNA, the CDR3 is TGTGCCAGCAGCCTGGGACTACTTCCAGAGACCCAGTACTTC. V gene TRBV4-2 combines with J gene TRBJ2-5; 7 bases are a match to TRBD2. J lost 4 bases, V lost 4 bases, and 6 bases had no gene match. The CDR3 is 14 residues long. CDR1 and CDR2 (germline): LGHNA, YNFKEQ.

This clonotype was seen ten or more times. This chain connects TRBV7-8 to TRBJ2-3, with D possibly matching TRBD1 (6 bases). The CDR3 runs 13 residues. Trimming removed 10 bases at V and 5 bases at J, with 16 bases between. Germline V gives CDR1 SGHVS, CDR2 FQNEAQ. For the CDR3, the DNA is TGTGCCACAGGGGACGGAGCAAGAGATACGCAGTATTTT. Protein: CATGDGARDTQYF.

V and J are TRBV10-3 and TRBJ2-4, with a weak D call TRBD2 (5 bases). Germline V gives CDR1 ENHRY, CDR2 SYGVKD. The CDR3 runs 12 residues. Trimming removed 6 bases at V and 2 bases at J, with 5 bases between. The CDR3 DNA reads TGTGCCATCAGGGACTCCAAAAACATTCAGTACTTC. Amino acids: CAIRDSKNIQYF.